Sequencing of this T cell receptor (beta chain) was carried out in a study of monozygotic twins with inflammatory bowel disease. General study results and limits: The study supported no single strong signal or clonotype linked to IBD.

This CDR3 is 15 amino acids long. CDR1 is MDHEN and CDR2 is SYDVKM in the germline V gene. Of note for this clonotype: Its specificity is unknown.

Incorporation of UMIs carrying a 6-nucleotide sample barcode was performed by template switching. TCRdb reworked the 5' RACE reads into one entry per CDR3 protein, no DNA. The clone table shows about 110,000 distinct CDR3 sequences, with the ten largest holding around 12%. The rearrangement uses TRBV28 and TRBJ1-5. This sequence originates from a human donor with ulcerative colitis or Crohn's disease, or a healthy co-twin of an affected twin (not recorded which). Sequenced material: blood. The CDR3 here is CASSLSAGSNQPQHF.